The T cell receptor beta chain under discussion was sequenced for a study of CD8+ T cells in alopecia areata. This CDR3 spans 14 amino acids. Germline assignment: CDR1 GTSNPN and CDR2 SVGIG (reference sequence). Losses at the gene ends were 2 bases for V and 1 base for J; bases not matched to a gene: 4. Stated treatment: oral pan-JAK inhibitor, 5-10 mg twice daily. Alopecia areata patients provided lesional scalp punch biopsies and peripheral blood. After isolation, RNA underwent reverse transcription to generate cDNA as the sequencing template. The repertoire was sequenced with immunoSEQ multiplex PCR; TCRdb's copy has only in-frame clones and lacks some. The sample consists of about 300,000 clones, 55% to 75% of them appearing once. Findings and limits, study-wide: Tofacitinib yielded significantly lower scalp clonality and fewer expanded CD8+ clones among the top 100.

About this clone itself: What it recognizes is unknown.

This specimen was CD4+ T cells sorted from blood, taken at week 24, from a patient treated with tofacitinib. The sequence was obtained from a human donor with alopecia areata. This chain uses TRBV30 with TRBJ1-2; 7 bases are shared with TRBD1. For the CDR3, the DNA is TGTGCCTGGAGTTCCGGGACAGTTAACTATGGCTACACCTTC. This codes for CAWSSGTVNYGYTF.